The rows below give T cell receptor beta chains drawn from one sample of a study of vaccination and CD4 T cells after COVID-19. MiXCR was run by TCRdb on the PCR reads, yielding one entry per CDR3 protein. This sample carries about 10,000 distinct CDR3 sequences, around 28% of them seen once, and the ten largest clones take less than 25%. These receptors' antigens are unknown. Sequencing input: cultured CD4+ T cells from blood. The receptors stem from a human donor with COVID-19. Both conserved end residues are part of each CDR3. The D gene is left open where the match is weak. Size is stated for part of the rows, as once, few or many counts, or as a class when the clone is expanded.

NA,NA,TRBV5-1,TRBJ2-3,CASSLDASRQYF,TGCGCCAGCAGCTTGGACGCTAGTCGGCAGTATTTT
NA,NA,TRBV7-2,TRBJ2-7,CASSLMGGGAYEQYF,TGTGCCAGCAGCTTAATGGGTGGGGGGGCTTACGAGCAGTACTTC
NA,TRBD1,TRBV11-3,TRBJ2-7,CASSTTTGSYEQYF,TGTGCCAGCAGCACCACGACAGGGTCCTACGAGCAGTACTTC
NA,NA,TRBV7-9,TRBJ1-4,CASSLDRIVPTNEKLFF,TGTGCCAGCAGCTTAGACAGAATAGTACCAACTAATGAAAAACTGTTTTTT
NA,NA,TRBV6-1,TRBJ1-2,CASSGWEANYGYTF,TGTGCCAGCAGTGGCTGGGAAGCTAACTATGGCTACACCTTC
few,NA,TRBV2,TRBJ1-2,CASTPLGGPNYGYTF,TGTGCCAGCACCCCCCTCGGGGGTCCTAACTATGGCTACACCTTC
few,NA,TRBV6-1,TRBJ1-1,CASSPGGTEAFF,TGTGCCAGCAGCCCCGGGGGCACTGAAGCTTTCTTT
NA,NA,TRBV29-1,TRBJ1-4,CSVEEGGKLFF,TGCAGCGTTGAAGAGGGGGGAAAACTGTTTTTT
NA,TRBD1,TRBV5-5,TRBJ1-5,CASSMGQGANQPQHF,TGTGCCAGCAGCATGGGACAGGGGGCTAATCAGCCCCAGCATTTT
NA,NA,TRBV9,TRBJ1-3,CASSVMEGGNTIYF,TGTGCCAGCAGCGTAATGGAGGGTGGAAACACCATATATTTT
once,NA,TRBV11-3,TRBJ1-2,CASSFGKYGYTF,TGTGCCAGCAGCTTCGGAAAATATGGCTACACCTTC
few,NA,TRBV6-5,TRBJ1-5,CASSYSYQDQPQHF,TGTGCCAGCAGTTACAGTTACCAGGATCAGCCCCAGCATTTT
few,TRBD1,TRBV7-9,TRBJ2-2,CASSSGGSQNTGELFF,TGTGCCAGCAGCTCAGGGGGAAGCCAGAACACCGGGGAGCTGTTTTTT
NA,NA,TRBV28,TRBJ2-4,CASSRRTVGNIQYF,TGTGCCAGCAGTAGAAGGACAGTCGGAAACATTCAGTACTTC
NA,NA,TRBV5-1,TRBJ1-1,CASSSGKRNTEAFF,TGCGCCAGCAGCTCAGGGAAGAGGAACACTGAAGCTTTCTTT
few,NA,TRBV5-1,TRBJ1-1,CASSSRTANTEAFF,TGCGCCAGCAGCTCCAGGACGGCCAACACTGAAGCTTTCTTT
NA,TRBD1,TRBV9,TRBJ1-4,CASSVGQVNEKLFF,TGTGCCAGCAGCGTGGGACAGGTTAATGAAAAACTGTTTTTT
NA,TRBD1,TRBV6-1,TRBJ2-7,CASGPTGGRWEQYF,TGTGCCAGCGGACCGACAGGGGGCAGGTGGGAGCAGTACTTC
NA,NA,TRBV6-4,TRBJ2-3,CASSGGEPTDTQYF,TGTGCCAGCAGTGGAGGGGAGCCCACAGATACGCAGTATTTT
NA,TRBD2,TRBV20-1,TRBJ2-7,CSARVWTSFEQYF,TGCAGTGCTAGAGTCTGGACTAGTTTCGAGCAGTACTTC